This is a list of T cell receptor beta chains from one sample in a study of T-cell memory formation after mild COVID-19. One entry per CDR3 protein results from TCRdb running MiXCR on the 5' RACE reads. Among just over 350,000 distinct CDR3 sequences listed, approximately 14% were seen once. Sequencing was carried out using PBMCs or a T cell subset sorted from them (not recorded which). The source of these receptors is a man between 18 and 29 years old who had mild COVID-19 (a few samples of this study predate the infection). Cell type and time point are not known. The CDR3 runs from the conserved cysteine through the conserved F or W. Fields, in order: J gene, clone size, D gene, V gene, CDR3 DNA, CDR3 protein. The D gene is left open where the match is weak. A row's size may be missing; if present it is once, few, many or a size class.

J: TRBJ1-2
size: -
D: -
V: TRBV7-2
DNA: TGTGCCAGCAGCTTATACGCAGAAAACTATGGCTACACCTTC
CDR3: CASSLYAENYGYTF

J: TRBJ1-2
size: few
D: TRBD1
V: TRBV12-3/TRBV12-4
DNA: TGTGCCAGCAGTGTCGGGTGGGACAGCTACTATGGCTACACCTTC
CDR3: CASSVGWDSYYGYTF

J: TRBJ2-3
size: many
D: -
V: TRBV3-1
DNA: TGTGCCAGCAGCAGTGGAGTAGCTCAGGATCGCGCAGATACGCAGTATTTT
CDR3: CASSSGVAQDRADTQYF

J: TRBJ1-1
size: few
D: -
V: TRBV7-6
DNA: TGTGCCAGCAGCTTAGTAGGGTTGAACACTGAAGCTTTCTTT
CDR3: CASSLVGLNTEAFF

J: TRBJ2-5
size: few
D: TRBD1
V: TRBV7-3
DNA: TGTGCCAGCAGCTCTCAGGGGGCAGAGACCCAGTACTTC
CDR3: CASSSQGAETQYF

J: TRBJ2-3
size: -
D: -
V: TRBV15
DNA: TGTGCCACCAGCAGCGTCGCGGGCACAGATACGCAGTATTTT
CDR3: CATSSVAGTDTQYF

J: TRBJ2-7
size: many
D: TRBD1
V: TRBV18
DNA: TGTGCCAGCTCAGGGACAGCGTACGAGCAGTACTTC
CDR3: CASSGTAYEQYF

J: TRBJ2-3
size: many
D: TRBD2
V: TRBV9
DNA: TGTGCCAGCAGCTTATGGCCAAGCGGGGGGGCAGATACGCAGTATTTT
CDR3: CASSLWPSGGADTQYF

J: TRBJ2-1
size: -
D: TRBD2
V: TRBV29-1
DNA: TGCAGCCTCCTATGGGGGGGAGGCAATGAGCAGTTCTTC
CDR3: CSLLWGGGNEQFF

J: TRBJ1-4
size: -
D: -
V: TRBV15
DNA: TGTGCCACCAGCAGACAGGGAAGGAATGAAAAACTGTTTTTT
CDR3: CATSRQGRNEKLFF

J: TRBJ2-1
size: many
D: TRBD2
V: TRBV4-1
DNA: TGCGCCAGCAGCCAGGTTGGACTAGCGTCCTACAATGAGCAGTTCTTC
CDR3: CASSQVGLASYNEQFF

J: TRBJ2-7
size: few
D: -
V: TRBV4-2
DNA: TGTGCCAGCAGCCACGAAGACCTCTCCTACGAGCAGTACTTC
CDR3: CASSHEDLSYEQYF

J: TRBJ1-1
size: few
D: -
V: TRBV7-9
DNA: TGTGCCAGCGAGGGGAGCACTGAAGCTTTCTTT
CDR3: CASEGSTEAFF

J: TRBJ2-7
size: -
D: TRBD1
V: TRBV12-3/TRBV12-4
DNA: TGTGCCAGCAGTCCAACCGGCCCAGGGACAGGGGTAAAGGACGAGCAGTACTTC
CDR3: CASSPTGPGTGVKDEQYF

J: TRBJ2-1
size: few
D: -
V: TRBV3-1
DNA: TGTGCCAGCAGCCACCGGGACTCACTACTTGTTGAGCAGTTCTTC
CDR3: CASSHRDSLLVEQFF

J: TRBJ2-3
size: once
D: -
V: TRBV18
DNA: TGTGCCAGCTCACGGGGGACTCGGGATACGCAGTATTTT
CDR3: CASSRGTRDTQYF

J: TRBJ2-5
size: -
D: -
V: TRBV7-2
DNA: TGTGCCACCCAGGGGGGGGGGCCCGGAGAGACCCAGTACTTC
CDR3: CATQGGGPGETQYF

J: TRBJ1-5
size: -
D: -
V: TRBV12-5
DNA: TGTGCTAGTGGTTTATACAGAAATCAGCCCCAGCATTTT
CDR3: CASGLYRNQPQHF

J: TRBJ2-2
size: few
D: -
V: TRBV12-5
DNA: TGTGCTAGTGGTTTGCCACAAAACGGGGAGCTGTTTTTT
CDR3: CASGLPQNGELFF

J: TRBJ1-2
size: many
D: -
V: TRBV12-3/TRBV12-4
DNA: TGTGCCAGTTCCCCCGGGCAGGGGCCTGGCTACACCTTC
CDR3: CASSPGQGPGYTF

J: TRBJ1-1
size: -
D: -
V: TRBV5-1
DNA: TGCGCCAGCAGCTTGGCCGAAGAGAACACTGAAGCTTTCTTT
CDR3: CASSLAEENTEAFF

J: TRBJ2-3
size: many
D: TRBD2
V: TRBV7-2
DNA: TGTGCCAGCAGCCGGACCTCTAGCGGGGGGGCAGATACGCAGTATTTT
CDR3: CASSRTSSGGADTQYF

J: TRBJ2-1
size: few
D: -
V: TRBV11-2
DNA: TGTGCCAGCAGCACAACGACGTATACTCAGTTCTTC
CDR3: CASSTTTYTQFF

J: TRBJ2-2
size: -
D: TRBD1
V: TRBV15
DNA: TGTGCCACCAGCAGAGATGGGTTAGGGGCAGGGGGCCTTCGGGAGCTGTTTTTT
CDR3: CATSRDGLGAGGLRELFF

J: TRBJ1-1
size: few
D: -
V: TRBV9
DNA: TGTGCCAGCAGCGTAGGCCCCAACCCCCACACTGAAGCTTTCTTT
CDR3: CASSVGPNPHTEAFF

J: TRBJ1-2
size: -
D: -
V: TRBV29-1
DNA: TGCAGCGTTGATACTGCCCTTACTAACTATGGCTACACCTTC
CDR3: CSVDTALTNYGYTF

J: TRBJ1-2
size: -
D: -
V: TRBV29-1
DNA: TGCAGCGTCTTCGACAGGCGCTACACCTTC
CDR3: CSVFDRRYTF

J: TRBJ1-1
size: few
D: -
V: TRBV4-1
DNA: TGCGCCAGCAGCCAAGAGGAAAACAGGGACACTGAAGCTTTCTTT
CDR3: CASSQEENRDTEAFF

J: TRBJ1-2
size: -
D: -
V: TRBV5-1
DNA: TGCGCCAGCAGAGCAAGGGTCCCCGAGGCTGGCTACACCTTC
CDR3: CASRARVPEAGYTF

J: TRBJ2-2
size: -
D: TRBD1
V: TRBV7-2
DNA: TGTGCCAGCAGCTGGGACAGCCCGAACACCGGGGAGCTGTTTTTT
CDR3: CASSWDSPNTGELFF

J: TRBJ2-7
size: -
D: -
V: TRBV18
DNA: TGTGCCAGCTCCCCCGCGGAGGGAGTAAGCTACGAGCAGTACTTC
CDR3: CASSPAEGVSYEQYF

J: TRBJ2-1
size: few
D: -
V: TRBV7-9
DNA: TGTGCCAGCAGCTCAGGCCATTCCTACAATGAGCAGTTCTTC
CDR3: CASSSGHSYNEQFF

J: TRBJ1-5
size: few
D: -
V: TRBV2
DNA: TGTGCCAGCAGCTCCCAGGGGTATAGCGATCAGCCCCAGCATTTT
CDR3: CASSSQGYSDQPQHF

J: TRBJ1-1
size: few
D: -
V: TRBV6-5
DNA: TGTGCCAGCAGTTACACCAGGGGCCTAAGGGCTGAAGCTTTCTTT
CDR3: CASSYTRGLRAEAFF

J: TRBJ2-2
size: few
D: TRBD2
V: TRBV5-1
DNA: TGCGCCAGCAGCTACCGGGAGGAGCCCGGGGAGCTGTTTTTT
CDR3: CASSYREEPGELFF

J: TRBJ1-1
size: few
D: TRBD1
V: TRBV28
DNA: TGTGCCAGCAGTCCACAGGGGGCGGACCCTGAAGCTTTCTTT
CDR3: CASSPQGADPEAFF

J: TRBJ2-3
size: few
D: TRBD1
V: TRBV28
DNA: TGTGCCAGCACCGTGTCCTTGGGACAGGGGACGAATTTT
CDR3: CASTVSLGQGTNF

J: TRBJ2-1
size: few
D: -
V: TRBV20-1
DNA: TGCAGTGCTCTGGGGGGGCCCTCCTACAATGAGCAGTTCTTC
CDR3: CSALGGPSYNEQFF

J: TRBJ1-4
size: once
D: TRBD1
V: TRBV7-2
DNA: TGTGCCAGCAGCTTAACAGGGGGATCTAATGAAAAACTGTTTTTT
CDR3: CASSLTGGSNEKLFF

J: TRBJ2-7
size: -
D: TRBD2
V: TRBV12-3/TRBV12-4
DNA: TGTGCCAGCAGCGCTGGGGACTATTCCTCTGAGCAGTACTTC
CDR3: CASSAGDYSSEQYF

J: TRBJ2-2
size: -
D: -
V: TRBV9
DNA: TGTGCCAGCAGCGTGTATAGCAGCCGTGGGGAGCTGTTTTTT
CDR3: CASSVYSSRGELFF

J: TRBJ2-7
size: -
D: -
V: TRBV6-6
DNA: TGTGCCAGCACCTCGCGGGGACAAGGGATCAGCGAGCAGTACTTC
CDR3: CASTSRGQGISEQYF